A selection of T cell receptor beta chains follows, all from one sample in a study of cytomegalovirus exposure and HLA in healthy donors. Libraries were prepared by immunoSEQ multiplex PCR; TCRdb keeps only in-frame clonotypes and omits some of them. The sample consists of around 150,000 clones, roughly 75% of them appearing once. Sequenced material: PBMCs. All receptors come from a male donor in good health and CMV-seronegative. CDR3s include the opening cysteine and the closing phenylalanine or tryptophan. A D gene is named only where the DNA matches it firmly. Rows may omit the clone size; those that give it use once, few, many or a size class.

d_gene	j_gene	abundance	v_gene	CDR3nt	CDR3aa
NA	TRBJ1-3	medium-sized	TRBV4-1	TGCGCCAGCAGCCAAGGGGCCGGAAACACCATATATTTT	CASSQGAGNTIYF
TRBD1	TRBJ2-7	NA	TRBV6-5	TGTGCCAGCAGGGACAGGCTCAGCTACGAGCAGTACTTC	CASRDRLSYEQYF
NA	TRBJ1-2	NA	TRBV29-1	TGCAGCGTAGCCCCCCTGGGCGAGGGCTACACCTTC	CSVAPLGEGYTF
TRBD2	TRBJ2-3	NA	TRBV7-8	TGTGCCAGCAGCCCCGTGACTAGCGGGGTCCCAGATACGCAGTATTTT	CASSPVTSGVPDTQYF
TRBD2	TRBJ2-5	NA	TRBV19	TGTGCCAGTAGTAGACTAGCGGAAGAGACCCAGTACTTC	CASSRLAEETQYF
NA	TRBJ2-6	few	TRBV19	TGTGCCAGTGCTCAGGGAATCTCTGGGGCCAACGTCCTGACTTTC	CASAQGISGANVLTF
TRBD1	TRBJ1-1	NA	TRBV6-4	TGTGCCAGCAGTGTAGACAGGGCGGCTGAAGCTTTCTTT	CASSVDRAAEAFF
NA	TRBJ2-5	NA	TRBV7-6	TGTGCCAGCAGCCTATCGACAGGGAGGGAGACCCAGTACTTC	CASSLSTGRETQYF
TRBD1	TRBJ2-2	NA	TRBV19	TGTGCCAGTAGTAAAGAACGGGGACAGATAAACACCGGGGAGCTGTTTTTT	CASSKERGQINTGELFF
NA	TRBJ2-6	NA	TRBV19	TGTGCCAGTACAAAGGACACCGGGGCCAACGTCCTGACTTTC	CASTKDTGANVLTF
NA	TRBJ2-2	once	TRBV25-1	TGTGCCAGCAGTGAGCTAACCGGGGAGCTGTTTTTT	CASSELTGELFF
NA	TRBJ1-1	NA	TRBV6-1	TGTGCCAGCAGTGAAGGATGGGCAGAGGGAACAGATGAAGCTTTCTTT	CASSEGWAEGTDEAFF
TRBD1	TRBJ1-1	NA	TRBV7-9	TGTTCCAGCAGCCCGGGGGACAGGGGGCTCACTGAAGCTTTCTTT	CSSSPGDRGLTEAFF
TRBD1	TRBJ2-1	NA	TRBV7-2	TGTGCCAGCAGCACCCAGGGGGCGCTAAATGAGCAGTTCTTC	CASSTQGALNEQFF
TRBD1	TRBJ1-1	NA	TRBV19	TGTGCCAGTAGCCCGGGACAGCGGGCCTTGGGTGAAGCTTTCTTT	CASSPGQRALGEAFF
TRBD2	TRBJ2-5	NA	TRBV11-1	TGTGCCAGCAGGGGACTAGCGGGGGGGCCGACCCAGTACTTC	CASRGLAGGPTQYF
TRBD1	TRBJ1-1	few	TRBV27	TGTGCCAGCAGAACCCCCATGACAGGGTACACTGAAGCTTTCTTT	CASRTPMTGYTEAFF
NA	TRBJ2-7	NA	TRBV10-3	TGTGCCATCAACCCGGGATCCAACTCCTACGAGCAGTACTTC	CAINPGSNSYEQYF
TRBD1	TRBJ1-5	NA	TRBV5-1	TGCGCCAGCAGCTTGGGGGACAGAAGCAATCAGCCCCAGCATTTT	CASSLGDRSNQPQHF
TRBD1	TRBJ2-7	NA	TRBV9	TGTGCCAGCAGCCCTAGACAGGGGATATCCTACGAGCAGTACTTC	CASSPRQGISYEQYF
TRBD1	TRBJ2-2	NA	TRBV5-1	TGCGCCAGCAGCGACAGGGGGGGGAACACCGGGGAGCTGTTTTTT	CASSDRGGNTGELFF
NA	TRBJ2-7	NA	TRBV6-5	TGTGCCAGCAGTCCTTTTGTGGGGGCGCAGTACTTC	CASSPFVGAQYF
TRBD1	TRBJ1-1	NA	TRBV29-1	TGCAGCGTCACACCGGGACAGGGGAGCACTGAAGCTTTCTTT	CSVTPGQGSTEAFF
NA	TRBJ2-3	NA	TRBV2	TGTGCCAGCGAGAGACAGAACACAGATACGCAGTATTTT	CASERQNTDTQYF
TRBD1	TRBJ2-3	NA	TRBV4-2	TGTGCCAGCAGCCAGACAGGGGGGGGAGATACGCAGTATTTT	CASSQTGGGDTQYF
TRBD2	TRBJ2-5	NA	TRBV27	TGTGCCAGCAGTTCGCCGGGACTAGCGGGAGGGCGGGGGACCCAGTACTTC	CASSSPGLAGGRGTQYF
TRBD1	TRBJ1-4	NA	TRBV2	TGTGCCAGCAGCCCGGACAGGATCGAAAAACTGTTTTTT	CASSPDRIEKLFF
TRBD1	TRBJ2-7	NA	TRBV7-2	TGTGCCAGCAGCGCACCAGGGACAGTCACCCAATACGAGCAGTACTTC	CASSAPGTVTQYEQYF